The T cell receptor (beta chain) under discussion was sequenced for a study of blood T cell repertoires in COVID-19. Per the study methods: Counts of nucleated cells, estimated from reference gene primer amplification, were obtained. The method was immunoSEQ multiplex PCR; TCRdb's version includes in-frame clones alone and lacks a portion of them. V and J calls and clone size are those listed in that table; D and trimming were worked out from the DNA. The data show 250,000 or so clones, roughly 86% seen once. Individuals aged about 18 to 100 years were recruited from fewer than 25 US areas. The trim removed 4 bases at V and 8 bases at J, leaving 7 bases unmatched. In germline, CDR1 is ENHRY, CDR2 SYGVKD. This CDR3 region has 14 residues.

The sequencing sample was made of PBMCs or T cells enriched from blood (not recorded which). This clonotype was obtained from a woman in her 30s with acute COVID-19. The chain recombines TRBV10-3 with TRBJ2-1; 8 bases map to TRBD2. Written as DNA, the CDR3 is TGTGCCATCAGTGCTCTCGGGGGGGGAGATGAGCAGTTCTTC. This codes for CAISALGGGDEQFF.